A selection of T cell receptor beta chains follows, all from one sample in a study of OX40 agonist ivuxolimab in advanced cancers. The assay was immunoSEQ multiplex PCR, and TCRdb's table has in-frame clones only and misses some. The sample lists about 76,000 clones, around 86% occurring once. The sample was CD4+ or CD8+ T cells sorted from blood, taken in a trial of the OX40 agonist ivuxolimab. The receptors originated from an adult with an advanced solid tumor such as melanoma, head and neck, liver or kidney cancer. The CDR3 runs from the conserved cysteine through the conserved F or W. The D gene is left open where the match is weak. Part of the rows lack a size; the others show once, few, many or a class for expanded clones.

>TRBJ1-5|TRBV30|NA|NA
TGTGCCTGGACGCGGGAATTGGATCAGCCCCAGCATTTT
CAWTRELDQPQHF
>TRBJ1-3|TRBV27|NA|NA
TGTGCCAGCAGTTTAAGGAGGGGGGCTGGAAACACCATATATTTT
CASSLRRGAGNTIYF
>TRBJ2-2|TRBV9|NA|TRBD2
TGTGCCAGCAGCATATCGACTAGCGCCGGCACCGGGGAGCTGTTTTTT
CASSISTSAGTGELFF
>TRBJ2-4|TRBV6-4|NA|NA
TGTGCCAGCAGTGGTCGGTCCGGGATAGCCAAAAACATTCAGTACTTC
CASSGRSGIAKNIQYF
>TRBJ1-1|TRBV7-2|NA|TRBD1
TGTGCCAGCAGCATGGACAGGAAGAACACTGAAGCTTTCTTT
CASSMDRKNTEAFF
>TRBJ1-2|TRBV20-1|once|NA
TGCAGTGCCTACAGGGTTGGCTACACCTTC
CSAYRVGYTF
>TRBJ2-6|TRBV7-6|NA|TRBD1
TGTGCCAGCAGCCCCGCGGGCAGGGGGGTCCTGACTTTC
CASSPAGRGVLTF
>TRBJ2-5|TRBV5-6|NA|TRBD1
TGTGCCAGCAGCCCCGGGACAGGGGGAGAGCGGGTCCAGTACTTC
CASSPGTGGERVQYF
>TRBJ1-1|TRBV28|NA|TRBD1
TGTGCCAGCAGATCGGGACAGGGGTTCCCGAACACTGAAGCTTTCTTT
CASRSGQGFPNTEAFF
>TRBJ1-1|TRBV30|NA|NA
TGTGCCTGTTTCCGAGACTCCGTGAACACTGAAGCTTTCTTT
CACFRDSVNTEAFF
>TRBJ1-1|TRBV7-2|once|TRBD1
TGTGCCAGCACCACGACAGGGGGCTACACTGAAGCTTTCTTT
CASTTTGGYTEAFF
>TRBJ1-6|TRBV7-6|NA|NA
TGTGCCAGCAGCTTACGGCAGAATAATTCACCCCTCCACTTT
CASSLRQNNSPLHF
>TRBJ2-2|TRBV4-2|NA|NA
TGTGCCAGCAGCCAAGATCGTGGGGCCGGGGAGCTGTTTTTT
CASSQDRGAGELFF
>TRBJ2-3|TRBV5-4|NA|NA
TGTGCCAGCAGCTTAGACATGAGGAGCCGGACAGATACGCAGTATTTT
CASSLDMRSRTDTQYF
>TRBJ1-5|TRBV5-1|NA|NA
TGCGCCAGCAGCTCGACGGTTAATCAGCCCCAGCATTTT
CASSSTVNQPQHF
>TRBJ2-1|TRBV5-1|NA|NA
TGCGCCAGCAGCTCCGTAGAGGGACCCTACAATGAGCAGTTCTTC
CASSSVEGPYNEQFF
>TRBJ2-7|TRBV27|NA|NA
TGTGCCAGCAGTTCACCTCGCGAAGGCTTCTCCTACGAGCAGTACTTC
CASSSPREGFSYEQYF
>TRBJ1-2|TRBV2|NA|NA
TGTGCCAGCAGTGAACTTCAGGGGACTCGTGGCTACACCTTC
CASSELQGTRGYTF
>TRBJ1-2|TRBV5-8|NA|NA
TGTGCCAGCAGGGTCCAGGGCGGGAACTATGGCTACACCTTC
CASRVQGGNYGYTF
>TRBJ2-3|TRBV29-1|few|NA
TGCAGCGTTGAATTAGCGCTGAGGGGCACAGATACGCAGTATTTT
CSVELALRGTDTQYF
>TRBJ1-2|TRBV7-3|NA|TRBD1
TGTGCCAGCAGCCTGGGACAGGTTGGCGGCTACACCTTC
CASSLGQVGGYTF
>TRBJ1-1|TRBV7-2|NA|NA
TGTGCCAGCAGCTTAGCCCGGGGGGACACTGAAGCTTTCTTT
CASSLARGDTEAFF
>TRBJ2-3|TRBV9|NA|TRBD2
TGTGCCAGCAGCGTAGCAGCGGGGGGTGACACAGATACGCAGTATTTT
CASSVAAGGDTDTQYF
>TRBJ1-1|TRBV6-1|once|NA
TGTGCCAGCTGGGGGCACACTGAAGCTTTCTTT
CASWGHTEAFF
>TRBJ1-2|TRBV5-1|few|TRBD1
TGCGCCAGCAGTAGGGACAGGGCTTCCCTCGGGGGCTACACCTTC
CASSRDRASLGGYTF
>TRBJ1-1|TRBV6-5|NA|NA
TGTGCCAGCAGTCAGACGTGGAACACTGAAGCTTTCTTT
CASSQTWNTEAFF
>TRBJ1-2|TRBV28|NA|NA
TGCTGTACTCAAAACGCAGCAAACTATGGCTACACCTTC
CCTQNAANYGYTF
>TRBJ1-1|TRBV2|NA|TRBD1
TGTGCCAGCAGTGGACAGGGGGCGTCGGTCACTGAAGCTTTCTTT
CASSGQGASVTEAFF
>TRBJ2-7|TRBV18|NA|NA
TGTGCCAGCTCACGTAGTTACGAGCAGTACTTC
CASSRSYEQYF
>TRBJ1-4|TRBV13|NA|NA
TGTGCCAGCAGCTTAGGAGTAAGAGACAGCACAGGAAAACTGTTTTTT
CASSLGVRDSTGKLFF
>TRBJ1-3|TRBV6-1|NA|TRBD1
TGTGCCAGCAGTAACGGACAGGGCCGAAACACCATATATTTT
CASSNGQGRNTIYF
>TRBJ1-1|TRBV27|NA|NA
TGTGCCAGCCGCAGGGTGAACACTGAAGCTTTCTTT
CASRRVNTEAFF